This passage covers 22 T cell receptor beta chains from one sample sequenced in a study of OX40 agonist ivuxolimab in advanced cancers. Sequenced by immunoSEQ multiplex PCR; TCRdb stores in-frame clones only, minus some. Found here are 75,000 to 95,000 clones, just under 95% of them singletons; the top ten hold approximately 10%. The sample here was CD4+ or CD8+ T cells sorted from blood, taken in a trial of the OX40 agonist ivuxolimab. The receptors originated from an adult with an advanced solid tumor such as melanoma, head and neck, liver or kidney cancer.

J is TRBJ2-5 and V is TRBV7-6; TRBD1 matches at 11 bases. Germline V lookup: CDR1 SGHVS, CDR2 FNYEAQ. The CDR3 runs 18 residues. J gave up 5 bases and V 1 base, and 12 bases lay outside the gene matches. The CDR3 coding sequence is TGTGCCAGCAGCTTAGAGCGGGGGGACAGGGGGACTTGGGAGACCCAGTACTTC. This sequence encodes CASSLERGDRGTWETQYF. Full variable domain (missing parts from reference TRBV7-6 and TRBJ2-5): GAGVSQSPRYKVTKRGQDVALRCDPISGHVSLYWYRQALGQGPEFLTYFNYEAQQDKSGLPNDRFSAERPEGSISTLTIQRTEQRDSAMYRCASSLERGDRGTWETQYFGPGTRLLVL.

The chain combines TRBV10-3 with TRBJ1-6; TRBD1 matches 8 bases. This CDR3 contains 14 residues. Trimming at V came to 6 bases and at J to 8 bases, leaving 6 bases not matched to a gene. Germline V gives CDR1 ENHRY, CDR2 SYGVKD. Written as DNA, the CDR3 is TGTGCCATCAGGGAGACAGGGGTTGATTCACCCCTCCACTTT. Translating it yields CAIRETGVDSPLHF.

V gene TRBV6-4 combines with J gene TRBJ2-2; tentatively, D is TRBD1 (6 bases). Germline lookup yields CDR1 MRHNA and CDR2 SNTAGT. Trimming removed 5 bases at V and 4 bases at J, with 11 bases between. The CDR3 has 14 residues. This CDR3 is CASSPGDGTGELFF. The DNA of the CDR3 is TGTGCCAGCAGTCCAGGGGATGGCACCGGGGAGCTGTTTTTT.

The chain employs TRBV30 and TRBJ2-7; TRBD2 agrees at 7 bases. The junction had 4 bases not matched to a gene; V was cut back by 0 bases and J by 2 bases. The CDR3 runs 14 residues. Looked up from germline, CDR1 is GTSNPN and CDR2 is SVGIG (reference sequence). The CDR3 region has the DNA TGTGCCTGGAGTGTAGGCGGGGGAACCTACGAGCAGTACTTC. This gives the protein CAWSVGGGTYEQYF.

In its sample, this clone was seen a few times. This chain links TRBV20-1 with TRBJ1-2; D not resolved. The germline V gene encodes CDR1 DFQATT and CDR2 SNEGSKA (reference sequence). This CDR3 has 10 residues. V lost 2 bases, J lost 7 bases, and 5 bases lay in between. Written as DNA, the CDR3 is TGCAGTGCTAGATCGTCTGGCTACACCTTC. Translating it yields CSARSSGYTF.

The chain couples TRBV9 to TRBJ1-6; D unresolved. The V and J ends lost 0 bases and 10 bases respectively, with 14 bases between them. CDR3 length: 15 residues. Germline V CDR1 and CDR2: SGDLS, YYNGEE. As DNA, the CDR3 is TGTGCCAGCAGCGTAGGGTCCAGCTCCGGCTCACCCCTCCACTTT. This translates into CASSVGSSSGSPLHF.

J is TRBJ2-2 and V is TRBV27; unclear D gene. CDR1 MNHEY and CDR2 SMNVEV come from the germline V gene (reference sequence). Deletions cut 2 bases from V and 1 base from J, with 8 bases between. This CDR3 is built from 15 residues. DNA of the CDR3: TGTGCCAGCAGTTTAAGTCAGGAGAACACCGGGGAGCTGTTTTTT. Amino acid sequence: CASSLSQENTGELFF.

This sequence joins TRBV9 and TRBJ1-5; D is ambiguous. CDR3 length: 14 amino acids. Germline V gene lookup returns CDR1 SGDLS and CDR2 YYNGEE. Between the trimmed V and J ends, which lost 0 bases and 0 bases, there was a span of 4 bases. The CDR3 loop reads CASSVGNSNQPQHF. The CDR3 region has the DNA TGTGCCAGCAGCGTAGGGAATAGCAATCAGCCCCAGCATTTT.

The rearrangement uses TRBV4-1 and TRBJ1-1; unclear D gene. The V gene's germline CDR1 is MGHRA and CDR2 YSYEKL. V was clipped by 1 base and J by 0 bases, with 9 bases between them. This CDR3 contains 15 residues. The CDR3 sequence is CASSQVQLMNTEAFF. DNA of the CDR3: TGCGCCAGCAGCCAAGTACAGCTTATGAACACTGAAGCTTTCTTT.

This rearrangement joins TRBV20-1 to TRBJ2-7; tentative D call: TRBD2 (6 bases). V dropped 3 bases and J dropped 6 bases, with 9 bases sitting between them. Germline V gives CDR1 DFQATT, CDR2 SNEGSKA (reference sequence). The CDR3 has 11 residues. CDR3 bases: TGCAGTGCTAGTCGGGGGACCGAGCAGTACTTC. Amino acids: CSASRGTEQYF.

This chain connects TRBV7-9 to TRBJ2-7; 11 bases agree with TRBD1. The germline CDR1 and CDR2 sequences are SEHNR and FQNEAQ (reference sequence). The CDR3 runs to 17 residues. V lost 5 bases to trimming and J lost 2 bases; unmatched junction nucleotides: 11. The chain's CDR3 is CASSVPLGTGGAYEQYF. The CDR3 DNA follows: TGTGCCAGCAGCGTACCTTTGGGGACAGGGGGAGCCTACGAGCAGTACTTC.

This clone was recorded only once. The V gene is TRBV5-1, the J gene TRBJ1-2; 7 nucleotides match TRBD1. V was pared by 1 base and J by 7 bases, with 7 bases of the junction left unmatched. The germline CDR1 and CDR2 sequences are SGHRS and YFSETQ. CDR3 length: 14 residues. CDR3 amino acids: CASSLKDRDRGYTF. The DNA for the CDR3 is TGCGCCAGCAGCTTGAAAGACAGGGATCGTGGCTACACCTTC.

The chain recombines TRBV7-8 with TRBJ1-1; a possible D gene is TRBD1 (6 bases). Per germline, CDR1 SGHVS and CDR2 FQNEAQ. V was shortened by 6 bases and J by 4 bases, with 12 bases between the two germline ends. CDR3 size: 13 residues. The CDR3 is CASRHYRVTEAFF. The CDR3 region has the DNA TGTGCCAGCAGACACTACAGGGTCACTGAAGCTTTCTTT. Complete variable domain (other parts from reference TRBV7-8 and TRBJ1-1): GAGVSQSPRYKVAKRGQDVALRCDPISGHVSLFWYQQALGQGPEFLTYFQNEAQLDKSGLPSDRFFAERPEGSVSTLKIQRTQQEDSAVYLCASRHYRVTEAFFGQGTRLTVV.

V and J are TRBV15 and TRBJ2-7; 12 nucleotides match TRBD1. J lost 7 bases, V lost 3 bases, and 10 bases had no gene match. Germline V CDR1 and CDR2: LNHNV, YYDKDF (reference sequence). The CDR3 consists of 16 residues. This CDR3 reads CATSSAPGTGGKEQYF. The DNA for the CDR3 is TGTGCCACCAGCAGTGCACCCGGGACAGGGGGCAAGGAGCAGTACTTC.

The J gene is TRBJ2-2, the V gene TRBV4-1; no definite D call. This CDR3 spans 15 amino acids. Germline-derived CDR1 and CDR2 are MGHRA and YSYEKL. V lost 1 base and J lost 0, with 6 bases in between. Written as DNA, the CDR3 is TGCGCCAGCAGCCAAGCCAGCGCGAACACCGGGGAGCTGTTTTTT. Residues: CASSQASANTGELFF.

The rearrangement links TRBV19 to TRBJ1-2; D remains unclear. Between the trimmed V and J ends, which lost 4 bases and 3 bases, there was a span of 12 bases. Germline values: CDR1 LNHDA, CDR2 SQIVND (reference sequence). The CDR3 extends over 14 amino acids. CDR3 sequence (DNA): TGTGCCAGTAGTAATGGGGAGACGTACTATGGCTACACCTTC. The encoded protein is CASSNGETYYGYTF.

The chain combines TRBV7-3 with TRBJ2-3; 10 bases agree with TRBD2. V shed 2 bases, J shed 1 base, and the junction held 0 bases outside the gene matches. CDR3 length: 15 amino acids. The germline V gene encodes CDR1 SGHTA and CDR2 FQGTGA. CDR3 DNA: TGTGCCAGCAGCTTACTAGCGGGGGGCACAGATACGCAGTATTTT. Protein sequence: CASSLLAGGTDTQYF.

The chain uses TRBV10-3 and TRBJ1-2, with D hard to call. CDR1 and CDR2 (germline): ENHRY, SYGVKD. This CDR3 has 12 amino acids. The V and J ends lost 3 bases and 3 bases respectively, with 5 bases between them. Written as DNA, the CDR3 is TGTGCCATCAGTGAAAAGCACTATGGCTACACCTTC. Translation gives CAISEKHYGYTF.

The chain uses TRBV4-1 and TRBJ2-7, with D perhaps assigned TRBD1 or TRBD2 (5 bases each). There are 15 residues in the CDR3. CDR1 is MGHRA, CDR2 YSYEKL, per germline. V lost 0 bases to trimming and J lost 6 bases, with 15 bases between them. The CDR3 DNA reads TGCGCCAGCAGCCAAGACCGGGACGGATACTCCGAGCAGTACTTC. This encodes CASSQDRDGYSEQYF.

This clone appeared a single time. CDR3 in amino acids: CASSEEGGGYGYTF. The CDR3 coding sequence is TGTGCCAGCAGTGAAGAAGGGGGAGGCTATGGCTACACCTTC. The J gene is TRBJ1-2, the V gene TRBV11-2; D possibly corresponds to TRBD1 (6 bases). Germline V gene data show CDR1 as SGHAT and CDR2 as FQNNGV. Trimming took off 6 bases at V and 4 bases at J, with 15 bases between the two ends. The CDR3 contains 14 residues.

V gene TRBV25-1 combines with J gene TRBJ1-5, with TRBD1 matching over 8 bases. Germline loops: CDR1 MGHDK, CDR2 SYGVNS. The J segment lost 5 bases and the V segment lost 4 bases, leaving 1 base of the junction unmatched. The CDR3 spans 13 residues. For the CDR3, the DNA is TGTGCCAGCAGTGGACAGGGGTATCAGCCCCAGCATTTT. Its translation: CASSGQGYQPQHF. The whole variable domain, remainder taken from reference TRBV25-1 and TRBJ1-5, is EADIYQTPRYLVIGTGKKITLECSQTMGHDKMYWYQQDPGMELHLIHYSYGVNSTEKGDLSSESTVSRIRTEHFPLTLESARPSHTSQYLCASSGQGYQPQHFGDGTRLSIL.

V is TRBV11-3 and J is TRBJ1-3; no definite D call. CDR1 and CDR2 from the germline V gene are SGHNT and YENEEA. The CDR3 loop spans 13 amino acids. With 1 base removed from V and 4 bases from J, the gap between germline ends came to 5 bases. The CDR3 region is CASSLAHGNTIYF. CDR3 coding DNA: TGTGCCAGCAGCTTAGCGCACGGAAACACCATATATTTT.